The 14 T cell receptor beta chains in this list originate from one sample, sequenced in a study of T-cell memory formation after mild COVID-19. One entry per CDR3 protein, called by TCRdb with MiXCR from the 5' RACE reads. The sample holds 75,000 to 90,000 distinct CDR3 sequences, over 11% seen once. Sample: PBMCs or a T cell subset sorted from them (not recorded which). These receptors all come from an adult woman who had mild COVID-19 (a few samples of this study predate the infection). Cell type and time point are not known.

This clonotype was observed a few times. The chain links TRBV4-3 to TRBJ2-1; D gene unclear. Trimming stripped 4 bases from V and 0 bases from J, with 13 bases between. Germline V lookup: CDR1 LGHNA, CDR2 YSLEER. The CDR3 has 16 amino acids. The CDR3: CASSPRPTSSYNEQFF. In DNA, the CDR3 is TGCGCCAGCAGCCCCCGGCCGACGAGCTCCTACAATGAGCAGTTCTTC.

J is TRBJ2-5 and V is TRBV4-3; 14 nucleotides match TRBD2. J lost 5 bases, V lost 3 bases, and 11 bases had no gene match. This CDR3 contains 18 residues. CDR1 is LGHNA, CDR2 YSLEER, per germline. The chain's CDR3 is CASSHPPGTSGSYETQYF. The CDR3 coding sequence is TGCGCCAGCAGCCACCCCCCCGGGACTAGCGGGAGCTACGAGACCCAGTACTTC.

This clonotype was seen a handful of times. This chain joins TRBV7-6 and TRBJ2-1, with TRBD2 as a possible D gene (6 bases). The CDR3 is 14 amino acids. Per the germline V gene, CDR1 is SGHVS and CDR2 is FNYEAQ. V lost 2 bases and J 5 bases, leaving 10 bases between the germline ends. CDR3 region: CASSLPSDHNEQFF. Written as DNA, the CDR3 is TGTGCCAGCAGCTTACCTAGCGACCACAATGAGCAGTTCTTC.

The gene calls are TRBV3-1 and TRBJ2-7; D unresolved. The CDR3 spans 12 residues. Trimming shortened V by 2 bases and J by 1 base, and 3 bases separated the two germline ends. The germline gives CDR1 LGHDT, CDR2 YNNKEL (reference sequence). CDR3 nucleotide sequence: TGTGCCAGCAGCCAACATTCCTACGAGCAGTACTTC. It translates to CASSQHSYEQYF.

This clonotype showed up just a few times. The J gene is TRBJ2-1, the V gene TRBV12-3 or TRBV12-4; D gene ambiguous. This CDR3 contains 15 residues. Trimming shortened V by 5 bases and J by 2 bases, and 13 bases separated the two germline ends. As DNA, the CDR3 is TGTGCCAGCAGTCCCGTCTTGAACACCTACAATGAGCAGTTCTTC. This codes for CASSPVLNTYNEQFF.

The genes are TRBV12-3 or TRBV12-4 and TRBJ2-5; a possible D gene is TRBD2 (6 bases). The CDR3 is 13 residues long. Trimming removed 3 bases at V and 5 bases at J, with 10 bases between. The CDR3 protein is CASSFAGLETQYF. In DNA form, the CDR3 reads TGTGCCAGCAGTTTCGCGGGGTTGGAGACCCAGTACTTC.

This clonotype appeared a few times. This rearrangement joins TRBV11-3 to TRBJ2-1; D is undetermined. V lost 2 bases, J lost 1 base, and 9 bases lay in between. The CDR3 loop spans 15 amino acids. Germline V CDR1 and CDR2: SGHNT, YENEEA. The chain's CDR3 is CASSLLGYSYNEQFF. For the CDR3, the DNA is TGTGCCAGCAGCTTACTCGGGTATTCCTACAATGAGCAGTTCTTC.

This clonotype has only a few counts. CDR3 DNA: TGTGCCAGCAGTTACATCGACCCAGGGACTGGGGCCAACGTCCTGACTTTC. Protein: CASSYIDPGTGANVLTF. The chain has TRBV6-2 or TRBV6-3 and TRBJ2-6, with D perhaps TRBD1 (5 bases). This CDR3 comprises 17 residues. V lost 2 bases, J lost 2 bases, and 13 bases lay in between. Germline V gene data show CDR1 as MNHEY and CDR2 as SVGEGT.

A few counts support this clonotype. CDR3 sequence (DNA): TGCAGTGCTAGGCTAGCGGGAGCATTAAGTGAGACCCAGTACTTC. Its translation is CSARLAGALSETQYF. The V call is TRBV20-1, the J call TRBJ2-5, with TRBD2 matching over 10 bases. The CDR3 loop spans 15 amino acids. CDR1 DFQATT and CDR2 SNEGSKA come from the germline V gene (reference sequence). V lost 3 bases to trimming and J lost 5 bases; unmatched junction nucleotides: 9.

This clonotype was counted between two and nine times. The genes are TRBV18 and TRBJ2-1; D is unclear. V lost 3 bases and J lost 7, with 7 bases in between. The CDR3 contains 12 residues. Germline V CDR1 and CDR2: KGHSH, LQKENI. This CDR3 reads CASSPGENEQFF. As DNA, the CDR3 is TGTGCCAGCTCACCCGGTGAGAATGAGCAGTTCTTC.

This clonotype was counted between two and nine times. The rearrangement links TRBV24-1 to TRBJ2-1; 8 nucleotides align to TRBD2. V lost 1 base and J lost 9; bases outside the gene matches: 7. The CDR3 runs to 15 residues. The germline CDR1 and CDR2 sequences are KGHDR and SFDVKD. This CDR3 is CATSDLERGLIEQFF. CDR3 coding DNA: TGTGCCACCAGTGATTTAGAGCGGGGGCTAATTGAGCAGTTCTTC.

This clonotype was detected a few times. This chain joins TRBV5-1 and TRBJ2-5; 12 positions agree with TRBD2. Losses at the gene ends were 4 bases for V and 3 bases for J; bases not matched to a gene: 4. Germline CDR1 and CDR2: SGHRS and YFSETQ. The CDR3 consists of 15 residues. Here the CDR3 DNA reads TGCGCCAGCAGCCCGGGACTAGCGGGCGAAGAGACCCAGTACTTC. Translated: CASSPGLAGEETQYF.

The chain uses TRBV7-9 and TRBJ2-5; D not certain. The CDR3 totals 12 residues. The germline V gene has CDR1 SEHNR and CDR2 FQNEAQ (reference sequence). With 0 bases removed from V and 4 bases from J, the gap between germline ends came to 3 bases. This CDR3 reads CASSLALETQYF. The CDR3, as DNA: TGTGCCAGCAGCTTAGCGCTAGAGACCCAGTACTTC.

This chain links TRBV7-9 with TRBJ1-5, with D maybe TRBD1 (6 bases). V lost 5 bases to trimming and J lost 11 bases, with 13 bases between them. CDR1 is SEHNR and CDR2 is FQNEAQ in the germline V gene (reference sequence). The length of the CDR3 is 12 residues. The CDR3 protein is CASSDQTGTQHF. In DNA form, the CDR3 reads TGTGCCAGCAGCGACCAGACAGGTACCCAGCATTTT.